The 14 T cell receptor beta chains reported below all come from one sample, sequenced in a study of T-cell memory formation after mild COVID-19. TCRdb recomputed calls from the 5' RACE reads with MiXCR, one row per CDR3 protein. The sample holds 450,000 to 650,000 distinct CDR3 sequences; about 20% are singletons and the top ten take approximately 12%. The specimen sequenced was PBMCs or a T cell subset sorted from them (not recorded which). Receptors were obtained from an adult woman who had mild COVID-19 (a few samples of this study predate the infection). Cell type and time point are not known.

This clonotype was detected ten times or more. The chain is built from TRBV18 and TRBJ2-3; 8 bases are shared with TRBD2. Germline V gene sequence: CDR1 KGHSH, CDR2 LQKENI. The CDR3 covers 15 residues. V was pared by 3 bases and J by 4 bases, with 6 bases of the junction left unmatched. The CDR3 spells CASSPRTGGPDTQYF. The CDR3 nucleotides read TGTGCCAGCTCACCTAGGACGGGAGGGCCAGATACGCAGTATTTT. Drawing the rest from reference TRBV18 and TRBJ2-3, the complete variable domain is NAGVMQNPRHLVRRRGQEARLRCSPMKGHSHVYWYRQLPEEGLKFMVYLQKENIIDESGMPKERFSAEFPKEGPSILRIQQVVRGDSAAYFCASSPRTGGPDTQYFGPGTRLTVL.

This chain connects TRBV7-2 to TRBJ2-7, with D hard to call. Germline V lookup: CDR1 SGHTA, CDR2 FQGNSA. Trimming cost V 5 bases and J 3 bases, with 20 bases left between them. This CDR3 has 16 amino acids. In DNA form, the CDR3 reads TGTGCCAGCAGCCACCCCCCGGGCGGCGACGTCTACGAGCAGTACTTC. Amino acid sequence: CASSHPPGGDVYEQYF.

The rearrangement joins TRBV20-1 to TRBJ2-1, with 13 bases that match TRBD2. Losses at the gene ends were 0 bases for V and 0 bases for J; bases not matched to a gene: 11. This CDR3 contains 20 residues. Germline lookup yields CDR1 DFQATT and CDR2 SNEGSKA (reference sequence). The CDR3 sequence: CSARESGTSGIPSSYNEQFF. The CDR3 DNA follows: TGCAGTGCTAGAGAGTCCGGGACTAGCGGGATTCCGAGCTCCTACAATGAGCAGTTCTTC.

This clonotype was observed many times. The gene calls are TRBV4-3 and TRBJ2-1; 7 positions agree with TRBD2. The CDR3 totals 17 residues. J was trimmed by 0 bases and V by 0 bases; bases with no gene match: 5. CDR1 is LGHNA, CDR2 YSLEER, per germline. The CDR3 is CASSQERGGSSYNEQFF. In DNA, the CDR3 is TGCGCCAGCAGCCAAGAACGGGGCGGGAGCTCCTACAATGAGCAGTTCTTC.

The chain carries TRBV18 and TRBJ2-7; TRBD1 matches at 10 bases. The CDR3 runs to 18 residues. Germline CDR1 KGHSH, CDR2 LQKENI. V lost 3 bases, J lost 2 bases, and 13 bases stayed unmatched. This CDR3 is CASSPGTGDERRTYEQYF. The CDR3 bases are TGTGCCAGCTCACCGGGGACAGGGGACGAGCGACGTACCTACGAGCAGTACTTC.

This clonotype showed up just a few times. V gene TRBV12-3 or TRBV12-4 combines with J gene TRBJ1-2; D is uncertain. The CDR3 is 20 residues long. V was shortened by 2 bases and J by 8 bases, with 33 bases between the two germline ends. The CDR3 nucleotides read TGTGCCAGCAGTTTATCCGCGGTTGTAAGGTCTGGTTCCTTGGCGGCCGGCTACACCTTC. Translating it yields CASSLSAVVRSGSLAAGYTF.

The V call is TRBV29-1, the J call TRBJ2-1; perhaps TRBD2 as D (5 bases). The CDR3 spans 14 residues. Germline CDR1 SQVTM, CDR2 ANQGSEA. The V and J ends lost 3 bases and 6 bases respectively, with 15 bases between them. CDR3 DNA: TGCAGCGTTGACAGGCGCGAGGACTCCAATGAGCAGTTCTTC. This encodes CSVDRREDSNEQFF.

There are a few counts of this clonotype. The chain recombines TRBV19 with TRBJ1-1; D is possibly TRBD1 (6 bases). The CDR3 loop spans 14 amino acids. Germline CDR1 reads LNHDA; CDR2 reads SQIVND (reference sequence). V was trimmed by 3 bases and J by 2 bases, leaving 10 bases between them. CDR3 amino acids: CASSITGGNTEAFF. CDR3 DNA sequence: TGTGCCAGTAGTATCACGGGGGGCAACACTGAAGCTTTCTTT. The full variable domain, completed using reference TRBV19 and TRBJ1-1, is DGGITQSPKYLFRKEGQNVTLSCEQNLNHDAMYWYRQDPGQGLRLIYYSQIVNDFQKGDIAEGYSVSREKKESFPLTVTSAQKNPTAFYLCASSITGGNTEAFFGQGTRLTVV.

The V gene is TRBV18, the J gene TRBJ2-5; no firm D call. The V end lost 4 bases, the J end lost 3 bases, and 15 bases lay between the germline ends. Germline CDR1 is KGHSH and CDR2 is LQKENI. The CDR3 has 15 amino acids. This CDR3 reads CASSRILSQEETQYF. The DNA for the CDR3 is TGTGCCAGCTCACGGATCCTAAGTCAGGAAGAGACCCAGTACTTC. Supplemented by reference TRBV18 and TRBJ2-5, the full variable domain reads NAGVMQNPRHLVRRRGQEARLRCSPMKGHSHVYWYRQLPEEGLKFMVYLQKENIIDESGMPKERFSAEFPKEGPSILRIQQVVRGDSAAYFCASSRILSQEETQYFGPGTRLLVL.

This chain connects TRBV24-1 to TRBJ2-7; D call uncertain. V was shortened by 4 bases and J by 4 bases, with 7 bases between the two germline ends. Germline V gene data show CDR1 as KGHDR and CDR2 as SFDVKD. The CDR3 loop spans 12 amino acids. The CDR3 DNA follows: TGTGCCACCAGTGACTATGGATACGAGCAGTACTTC. It translates to CATSDYGYEQYF.

The chain uses TRBV29-1 and TRBJ2-7; 8 nucleotides agree with TRBD1. The CDR3 totals 14 residues. V lost 4 bases to trimming and J lost 7 bases; unmatched junction nucleotides: 12. Germline-derived CDR1 and CDR2 are SQVTM and ANQGSEA. The CDR3 bases are TGCAGCGTTGGGGGGCAGGGGGCGAAGGAAGAGCAGTACTTC. Its translation: CSVGGQGAKEEQYF.

This chain uses TRBV5-4 with TRBJ2-1, with D perhaps matching TRBD1 or TRBD2 (5 bases each). The germline V gene encodes CDR1 SGHNT and CDR2 YYREEE (reference sequence). The CDR3 runs to 15 residues. Trimming removed 4 bases from V and 7 bases from J, with 18 bases in between. The CDR3 loop reads CASSQPGPVRNEQFF. The CDR3 bases are TGTGCCAGCAGCCAGCCGGGGCCCGTTAGGAATGAGCAGTTCTTC.

The CDR3 here is CASSQEGIRDLSGANVLTF. CDR3 in DNA: TGTGCCAGCAGCCAAGAAGGGATCCGGGACCTCTCTGGGGCCAACGTCCTGACTTTC. The chain carries TRBV4-2 and TRBJ2-6; D assignment may be TRBD1 or TRBD2 (5 bases each). The germline gives CDR1 LGHNA, CDR2 YNFKEQ. Trimming pared 0 bases from V and 0 bases from J, leaving 15 bases between. This CDR3 spans 19 amino acids.

This clonotype was picked up a small number of times. The chain is built from TRBV12-3 or TRBV12-4 and TRBJ2-7, with 7 bases identical to TRBD2. This CDR3 region has 15 residues. V was clipped by 3 bases and J by 0 bases; unmatched bases: 5. CDR3 nucleotides: TGTGCCAGCAGTTTGGCGGGACTAAGCTCCTACGAGCAGTACTTC. Its protein product is CASSLAGLSSYEQYF.